The 30 T cell receptor beta chains below all came from one sample that was sequenced in a study of T cell responses to AZD1222 COVID-19 vaccine. Generated by immunoSEQ multiplex PCR, the TCRdb table keeps only in-frame clones and is missing some. The sample includes about 140,000 clones, 88% of them seen just once. The input for sequencing was peripheral blood, taken on day 0 of AZD1222 vaccination. The receptor set was obtained from an adult in good health.

This clone was detected a few times. This chain uses TRBV6-5 with TRBJ1-4, with 7 bases that match TRBD1. The CDR3 is 15 residues long. After removal of 0 bases from V and 9 bases from J, the junction contained 7 bases not matched to a gene. Germline values: CDR1 MNHEY, CDR2 SVGAGI. The CDR3 bases are TGTGCCAGCAGTTACTCGATTCAGGGGGGGAAAAAACTGTTTTTT. Translating it yields CASSYSIQGGKKLFF.

The rearrangement uses TRBV4-3 and TRBJ1-1; D not resolved. The CDR3 spans 15 residues. V dropped 3 bases and J dropped 1 base, with 12 bases sitting between them. Germline loops: CDR1 LGHNA, CDR2 YSLEER. DNA for the CDR3: TGCGCCAGCAGCCAGTCCCGCAACCCGAACACTGAAGCTTTCTTT. Translating gives CASSQSRNPNTEAFF.

This chain joins TRBV12-3 or TRBV12-4 and TRBJ1-2; 8 bases agree with TRBD1. CDR3 length: 13 amino acids. V lost 5 bases to trimming and J lost 8 bases; unmatched junction nucleotides: 7. The CDR3, as DNA: TGTGCCAGCAGTCTTACAGGGGGGGAAGGCTACACCTTC. This translates into CASSLTGGEGYTF.

This clone was detected once. V usage is TRBV19 and J usage is TRBJ1-3; D not certain. V dropped 9 bases and J dropped 7 bases, with 22 bases sitting between them. This CDR3 has 15 amino acids. Germline V gene lookup returns CDR1 LNHDA and CDR2 SQIVND (reference sequence). CDR3 loop: CASSYEFTMRNTIYF. The CDR3 nucleotides read TGTGCCAGCAGTTATGAATTCACAATGAGGAACACCATATATTTT.

V usage is TRBV11-2 and J usage is TRBJ2-1; 14 nucleotides line up with TRBD2. CDR3 length: 15 amino acids. The germline V gene encodes CDR1 SGHAT and CDR2 FQNNGV. J was trimmed by 6 bases and V by 5 bases; bases with no gene match: 3. In DNA, the CDR3 is TGTGCCAGCAGCGGGACTAGCGGGAGACCCAATGAGCAGTTCTTC. It specifies CASSGTSGRPNEQFF.

This rearrangement joins TRBV19 to TRBJ2-5, with D unclear. The CDR3 contains 14 residues. Trimming cost V 1 base and J 4 bases, with 10 bases left between them. Germline CDR1 and CDR2: LNHDA and SQIVND (reference sequence). CDR3 region: CASSIGWSAETQYF. The CDR3, as DNA: TGTGCCAGTAGTATAGGGTGGAGCGCAGAGACCCAGTACTTC.

The rearrangement joins TRBV6-2 or TRBV6-3 to TRBJ2-7; a weak D match, TRBD1 (8 bases). CDR1 and CDR2 from the germline V gene are MNHEY and SVGEGT. The CDR3 covers 15 residues. Between the trimmed V and J ends, which lost 6 bases and 7 bases, there was a span of 22 bases. The CDR3 loop is CASSDPTGGEREQYF. The CDR3 DNA follows: TGTGCCAGCAGCGACCCCACAGGGGGGGAGCGGGAGCAGTACTTC.

The rearrangement uses TRBV19 and TRBJ1-5, with 7 bases that match TRBD1. Looked up from germline, CDR1 is LNHDA and CDR2 is SQIVND (reference sequence). J lost 8 bases, V lost 2 bases, and 9 bases had no gene match. This CDR3 is 15 amino acids long. CDR3 in amino acids: CASSIRTGVDKPQHF. The CDR3 DNA reads as TGTGCCAGTAGTATACGGACAGGTGTCGATAAGCCCCAGCATTTT.

This clone was counted once. This chain connects TRBV9 to TRBJ2-3; D is undetermined. V was trimmed by 4 bases and J by 0 bases, leaving 9 bases between them. From germline, CDR1 is SGDLS and CDR2 YYNGEE. The CDR3 runs 14 residues. CDR3 sequence (DNA): TGTGCCAGCAGCCCTCACGTCAGCACAGATACGCAGTATTTT. Amino acid sequence: CASSPHVSTDTQYF.

The genes are TRBV6-5 and TRBJ2-2, with TRBD2 matching 7 bases. The germline V gene has CDR1 MNHEY and CDR2 SVGAGI. Trimming took 9 bases from V and 4 from J; bases not matched to a gene: 8. CDR3 size: 14 residues. CDR3 bases: TGTGCCAGTAAAGCGGGAATCGGCACCGGGGAGCTGTTTTTT. It yields the protein CASKAGIGTGELFF.

CDR3 coding DNA: TGCGCCAGCAGCCAAGATCTTGAGTCGTGGACTAGCGGTAACTACGAGCAGTACTTC. Encoded protein: CASSQDLESWTSGNYEQYF. The chain recombines TRBV4-3 with TRBJ2-7, with 10 bases identical to TRBD2. Germline V lookup: CDR1 LGHNA, CDR2 YSLEER. With V trimmed by 0 bases and J by 3 bases, 14 bases remained unmatched. The CDR3 contains 19 residues.

The rearrangement links TRBV7-9 to TRBJ1-4; D gene unclear. This CDR3 spans 14 amino acids. With 6 bases removed from V and 1 base from J, the gap between germline ends came to 9 bases. Germline CDR1 and CDR2: SEHNR and FQNEAQ (reference sequence). For the CDR3, the DNA is TGTGCCAGCAGGGTGTTCGGAACTAATGAAAAACTGTTTTTT. Translated, it gives CASRVFGTNEKLFF.

The V call is TRBV6-2 or TRBV6-3, the J call TRBJ1-2; tentatively, D is TRBD1 (5 bases). The CDR3 covers 14 residues. Germline CDR1 reads MNHEY; CDR2 reads SVGEGT. Deletions cut 6 bases from V and 10 bases from J, with 21 bases between. The CDR3 loop is CASSQSTGVGDYTF. The CDR3 coding sequence is TGTGCCAGCAGCCAAAGCACAGGTGTTGGGGACTACACCTTC.

This clone was picked up many times. V is TRBV6-5 and J is TRBJ2-7; no reliable D call. V was cut by 6 bases and J by 2 bases, with 14 bases left in between. CDR3 length equals 14 residues. The V gene's germline CDR1 is MNHEY and CDR2 SVGAGI. The CDR3 here is CASSPKDEAYEQYF. For the CDR3, the DNA is TGTGCCAGCAGCCCCAAAGACGAGGCCTACGAGCAGTACTTC.

The rearrangement uses TRBV5-6 and TRBJ1-2; 12 bases are shared with TRBD1. The length of the CDR3 is 14 residues. Germline-derived CDR1 and CDR2 are SGHDT and YYEEEE. V shed 2 bases, J shed 8 bases, and the junction held 4 bases outside the gene matches. DNA for the CDR3: TGTGCCAGCAGCTTAGGGGACAGGGGGCGAGGCTACACCTTC. Protein product: CASSLGDRGRGYTF.

V is TRBV29-1 and J is TRBJ1-4; D perhaps matches TRBD1 (5 bases). The CDR3 runs 13 residues. Germline V gene sequence: CDR1 SQVTM, CDR2 ANQGSEA. The V end was cut by 4 bases, the J end by 6 bases, with 12 bases between. CDR3 coding DNA: TGCAGCGTTGGAGCAGGGTTTGATGAAAAACTGTTTTTT. This encodes CSVGAGFDEKLFF.

The chain recombines TRBV7-2 with TRBJ1-6; D is possibly TRBD1 (6 bases). The germline gives CDR1 SGHTA, CDR2 FQGNSA. The CDR3 extends over 17 amino acids. Trimming stripped 1 base from V and 1 base from J, with 11 bases between. This CDR3 reads CASSLGRGRSYNSPLHF. The CDR3, as DNA: TGTGCCAGCAGCTTAGGCCGGGGGCGGTCCTATAATTCACCCCTCCACTTT.

V gene TRBV5-1 combines with J gene TRBJ2-7; a weak D match, TRBD1 (6 bases). From germline, CDR1 is SGHRS and CDR2 YFSETQ. The CDR3 length is 14 residues. Trimming cost V 3 bases and J 0 bases, with 10 bases left between them. The CDR3 here is CASSSLTGSYEQYF. In DNA, the CDR3 is TGCGCCAGCAGCTCTCTGACAGGCTCCTACGAGCAGTACTTC.

V and J are TRBV30 and TRBJ1-1, with D unclear. The CDR3 extends over 13 amino acids. The germline V and J ends were trimmed by 0 bases and 1 base, with 6 bases remaining between them. Germline V gene data show CDR1 as GTSNPN and CDR2 as SVGIG (reference sequence). For the CDR3, the DNA is TGTGCCTGGAGTGTGCCAGGGAACACTGAAGCTTTCTTT. It translates to CAWSVPGNTEAFF.

This clone appeared a few times. J is TRBJ2-7 and V is TRBV28; possibly TRBD2 for D (6 bases). CDR1 is MDHEN and CDR2 is SYDVKM in the germline V gene. The CDR3 contains 12 residues. The V end lost 1 base, the J end lost 6 bases, and 7 bases lay between the germline ends. The CDR3 nucleotides read TGTGCCAGCAGTTTATTGGGGGGCGAGCAGTACTTC. It translates to CASSLLGGEQYF.

The V gene is TRBV29-1, the J gene TRBJ2-3, with D tentatively TRBD2 (5 bases). This CDR3 has 14 residues. V was shortened by 4 bases and J by 1 base, with 12 bases between the two germline ends. Per germline, CDR1 SQVTM and CDR2 ANQGSEA. DNA of the CDR3: TGCAGCGTTGTCGGGGTAATAGGCACAGATACGCAGTATTTT. Amino acid sequence: CSVVGVIGTDTQYF.

This clone was detected only once. V usage is TRBV7-2 and J usage is TRBJ1-3, with a tentative D call TRBD1 (5 bases). CDR1 is SGHTA and CDR2 is FQGNSA in the germline V gene. Trimming stripped 1 base from V and 0 bases from J, with 7 bases between. The CDR3 covers 15 residues. This CDR3 is CASSLDRYSGNTIYF. In nucleotides, the CDR3 is TGTGCCAGCAGCTTAGACAGGTACTCTGGAAACACCATATATTTT.

V usage is TRBV2 and J usage is TRBJ2-7; 12 bases map to TRBD2. V was clipped by 1 base and J by 1 base; unmatched bases: 5. The CDR3 extends over 17 amino acids. Germline lookup yields CDR1 SNHLY and CDR2 FYNNEI. The CDR3 spells CASSEESLAGGSYEQYF. CDR3 coding DNA: TGTGCCAGCAGTGAAGAGTCCCTAGCGGGAGGGTCCTACGAGCAGTACTTC.

The count of this clone is one. Other DNA sequences in the same sample also yield this CDR3. The genes are TRBV5-4 and TRBJ2-2, with 11 bases lining up with TRBD2. The CDR3 loop spans 16 amino acids. In germline, CDR1 is SGHNT, CDR2 YYREEE (reference sequence). V gave up 1 base and J gave up 1 base; unmatched junction bases: 0. CDR3 protein: CASSLLAGGNTGELFF. The CDR3 DNA sequence: TGTGCCAGCAGCTTGCTAGCGGGAGGGAACACCGGGGAGCTGTTTTTT.

The V gene is TRBV6-5, the J gene TRBJ2-7; 10 bases are a match to TRBD2. The CDR3 extends over 16 amino acids. Germline V gene sequence: CDR1 MNHEY, CDR2 SVGAGI. J gave up 7 bases and V 2 bases, and 11 bases lay outside the gene matches. CDR3 sequence reads: CASSYTSGRGIREQYF. The CDR3 DNA follows: TGTGCCAGCAGTTACACCAGCGGGAGGGGGATTCGGGAGCAGTACTTC.

The V and J genes are TRBV30 and TRBJ1-6, with D tentatively TRBD1 (6 bases). The CDR3 runs 15 residues. Between the trimmed V and J ends, which lost 1 base and 8 bases, there was a span of 15 bases. Germline lookup yields CDR1 GTSNPN and CDR2 SVGIG (reference sequence). The CDR3 nucleotides are TGTGCCTGGAGTGGATCCGCCAGGGGCCATTCACCCCTCCACTTT. Translating it yields CAWSGSARGHSPLHF. The full variable domain, its missing parts supplied by reference TRBV30 and TRBJ1-6, is SQTIHQWPATLVQPVGSPLSLECTVEGTSNPNLYWYRQAAGRGLQLLFYSVGIGQISSEVPQNLSASRPQDRQFILSSKKLLLSDSGFYLCAWSGSARGHSPLHFGNGTRLTVT.

The J gene is TRBJ1-1, the V gene TRBV5-1, with D possibly matching TRBD1 (6 bases). The CDR3 is 13 residues long. Germline V CDR1 and CDR2: SGHRS, YFSETQ. The germline V and J ends were trimmed by 0 bases and 7 bases, with 10 bases remaining between them. CDR3 amino acids: CASSLAGVDEAFF. CDR3 in DNA: TGCGCCAGCAGCTTGGCAGGGGTGGATGAAGCTTTCTTT.

The V and J genes are TRBV9 and TRBJ2-5; TRBD2 aligns across 7 bases. Looked up from germline, CDR1 is SGDLS and CDR2 is YYNGEE. The CDR3 consists of 16 residues. The V and J ends lost 2 bases and 5 bases, in that order; junction bases with no gene match: 12. CDR3 DNA sequence: TGTGCCAGCAGCGTGGGCGGGAGAGATATAGGGGAGACCCAGTACTTC. Protein sequence: CASSVGGRDIGETQYF.

This clone is medium-sized within its sample. This chain connects TRBV9 to TRBJ2-1; no definite D call. Germline V gives CDR1 SGDLS, CDR2 YYNGEE. The CDR3 has 15 residues. Trimming pared 3 bases from V and 5 bases from J, leaving 15 bases between. DNA for the CDR3: TGTGCCAGCAGCGCCTACTGGCAGCGTCACAATGAGCAGTTCTTC. This sequence encodes CASSAYWQRHNEQFF.

This rearrangement joins TRBV27 to TRBJ1-1; D possibly corresponds to TRBD1 (5 bases). Germline CDR1 reads MNHEY; CDR2 reads SMNVEV (reference sequence). V was trimmed by 4 bases and J by 3 bases, leaving 15 bases between them. CDR3 size: 15 residues. CDR3 coding DNA: TGTGCCAGCAGTTCAAACTGGGGGTCGGACACTGAAGCTTTCTTT. This encodes CASSSNWGSDTEAFF.